The 22 T cell receptor beta chains given below trace back to one sample, sequenced in a study of blood T cell repertoires in COVID-19. Libraries were prepared by immunoSEQ multiplex PCR; TCRdb keeps only in-frame clonotypes and omits some of them. This table holds tens of thousands of clones, approximately 81% found once. Specimen: peripheral blood. These receptors were obtained from a man older than 75 with active or convalescent COVID-19.

The rearrangement joins TRBV6-5 to TRBJ1-5; 8 nucleotides align to TRBD1. Germline CDR1 reads MNHEY; CDR2 reads SVGAGI. With 6 bases clipped from V and 1 base from J, the junction kept 5 bases outside the gene matches. The CDR3 length is 15 residues. The CDR3 protein is CASRVDRGSNQPQHF. The DNA of the CDR3 is TGTGCCAGCAGAGTAGACAGGGGAAGCAATCAGCCCCAGCATTTT.

The J gene is TRBJ1-4, the V gene TRBV6-6; 7 bases align to TRBD1. The germline CDR1 and CDR2 sequences are MNHNY and SVGAGI (reference sequence). CDR3 size: 15 residues. J was trimmed by 5 bases and V by 5 bases; bases with no gene match: 8. The CDR3 reads CASSRKDRINEKLFF. In nucleotides, the CDR3 is TGTGCCAGCAGTCGAAAGGACAGGATAAATGAAAAACTGTTTTTT.

V gene TRBV18 combines with J gene TRBJ2-1, with TRBD1 matching over 7 bases. Germline-derived CDR1 and CDR2 are KGHSH and LQKENI. This CDR3 is 14 amino acids long. V dropped 6 bases and J dropped 8; count of bases not matched to a gene: 10. The CDR3 bases are TGTGCCAGCTCCCCAACAGGGGTCGGGGATGAGCAGTTCTTC. Its translation is CASSPTGVGDEQFF.

The J gene is TRBJ2-7, the V gene TRBV11-2; D might be TRBD2 (7 bases). This CDR3 comprises 13 residues. Germline lookup yields CDR1 SGHAT and CDR2 FQNNGV. V dropped 3 bases and J dropped 7 bases, with 13 bases sitting between them. The CDR3 DNA is TGTGCCAGCAGCTTTGGGGGGGGGCTTGAGCAGTACTTC. This sequence encodes CASSFGGGLEQYF. Full variable domain (rest looked up from reference TRBV11-2 and TRBJ2-7): EAGVAQSPRYKIIEKRQSVAFWCNPISGHATLYWYQQILGQGPKLLIQFQNNGVVDDSQLPKDRFSAERLKGVDSTLKIQPAKLEDSAVYLCASSFGGGLEQYFGPGTRLTVT.

The chain recombines TRBV7-9 with TRBJ1-5; D is ambiguous. Germline V gene lookup returns CDR1 SEHNR and CDR2 FQNEAQ (reference sequence). The CDR3 sequence is 12 residues long. V dropped 9 bases and J dropped 11 bases, with 17 bases sitting between them. CDR3 coding DNA: TGTGCCAGTGGTGCACCCATGGGCTCCCAGCATTTT. Its translation: CASGAPMGSQHF. Full variable domain (outside the CDR3, taken from reference TRBV7-9 and TRBJ1-5): DTGVSQNPRHKITKRGQNVTFRCDPISEHNRLYWYRQTLGQGPEFLTYFQNEAQLEKSRLLSDRFSAERPKGSFSTLEIQRTEQGDSAMYLCASGAPMGSQHFGDGTRLSIL.

The J gene is TRBJ1-6, the V gene TRBV3-1 (or the pseudogene TRBV3-2); 8 bases are a match to TRBD1. The length of the CDR3 is 14 residues. Losses at the gene ends were 5 bases for V and 9 bases for J; bases not matched to a gene: 6. Per the germline V gene, CDR1 is LGHDT and CDR2 is YNNKEL (reference sequence). Here the CDR3 reads CASSSTGEGSPLHF. The CDR3 DNA follows: TGTGCCAGCAGCTCGACAGGGGAAGGTTCACCCCTCCACTTT.

V and J are TRBV12-3 or TRBV12-4 and TRBJ2-7, with D hard to call. The length of the CDR3 is 11 residues. V was pared by 3 bases and J by 7 bases, with 7 bases between. This chain's CDR3 is CASSFFGEQYF. Written as DNA, the CDR3 is TGTGCCAGCAGTTTTTTCGGGGAGCAGTACTTC.

This clone is categorized as hyperexpanded (1% or more). V and J are TRBV24-1 and TRBJ2-2; 8 bases match TRBD1. V trimming: 4 bases; J trimming: 6 bases; junction bases outside the gene matches: 9. CDR3 length equals 16 residues. Germline CDR1 and CDR2: KGHDR and SFDVKD. CDR3 in amino acids: CATSDPGTGTSGELFF. DNA of the CDR3: TGTGCCACCAGTGACCCCGGGACAGGTACCTCCGGGGAGCTGTTTTTT.

The chain employs TRBV7-9 and TRBJ1-3; D is undetermined. Germline CDR1 reads SEHNR; CDR2 reads FQNEAQ (reference sequence). The CDR3 sequence is 16 residues long. V lost 2 bases and J lost 4, with 15 bases in between. As DNA, the CDR3 is TGTGCCAGCAGCTTAATCCTGAGTCTGGAGGGAAACACCATATATTTT. Amino acid sequence: CASSLILSLEGNTIYF.

This chain connects TRBV19 to TRBJ1-2, with 7 bases that match TRBD1. The length of the CDR3 is 16 residues. The V gene end was trimmed by 6 bases and the J gene end by 5 bases; junction bases not matched to a gene: 15. Germline values: CDR1 LNHDA, CDR2 SQIVND (reference sequence). CDR3: CASRHPGDSGKYGYTF. The CDR3 DNA sequence: TGTGCCAGTAGGCATCCAGGGGACAGCGGAAAATATGGCTACACCTTC.

The J gene is TRBJ2-2, the V gene TRBV5-8, with 8 bases matching TRBD1. CDR1 SGHTS and CDR2 YDEGEE come from the germline V gene. CDR3 size: 15 residues. V gave up 2 bases and J gave up 6 bases; unmatched junction bases: 6. Here the CDR3 DNA reads TGTGCCAGCAGCTTTGGGACAGGCCCGCCCGGGGAGCTGTTTTTT. This gives the protein CASSFGTGPPGELFF.

The genes are TRBV27 and TRBJ1-1, with TRBD1 matching 8 bases. The V segment lost 4 bases and the J segment 1 base; nucleotides outside the gene matches: 14. CDR3 length equals 18 residues. Germline CDR1 MNHEY, CDR2 SMNVEV (reference sequence). CDR3 in amino acids: CASSYGAQGAQRNTEAFF. Written as DNA, the CDR3 is TGTGCCAGCAGTTATGGGGCCCAGGGGGCTCAGAGGAACACTGAAGCTTTCTTT.

This chain connects TRBV11-2 to TRBJ1-3, with D perhaps matching TRBD1 (5 bases). V lost 1 base and J lost 0, with 7 bases in between. The germline V gene encodes CDR1 SGHAT and CDR2 FQNNGV. The CDR3 is made up of 15 amino acids. The CDR3 loop reads CASSLGGVSGNTIYF. CDR3 DNA sequence: TGTGCCAGCAGCTTAGGGGGGGTCTCTGGAAACACCATATATTTT.

The chain links TRBV24-1 to TRBJ1-5; tentatively, D is TRBD1 (5 bases). The CDR3 runs to 16 residues. The V and J ends lost 5 bases and 2 bases respectively, with 15 bases between them. CDR1 KGHDR and CDR2 SFDVKD come from the germline V gene. In nucleotides, the CDR3 is TGTGCCACCAGTGTAGGTCAGGGTGATGGCAATCAGCCCCAGCATTTT. It yields the protein CATSVGQGDGNQPQHF.

J is TRBJ1-2 and V is TRBV5-5, with D unclear. V lost 0 bases and J 0 bases, leaving 12 bases between the germline ends. Germline loops: CDR1 SGHKS, CDR2 YYEKEE (reference sequence). The CDR3 is 16 amino acids. CDR3 amino acids: CASSLAPGFANYGYTF. CDR3 sequence (DNA): TGTGCCAGCAGCTTGGCCCCGGGATTCGCTAACTATGGCTACACCTTC.

The gene calls are TRBV3-1 (or the pseudogene TRBV3-2) and TRBJ1-2; 8 bases align to TRBD1. This CDR3 has 13 amino acids. The junction had 2 bases not matched to a gene; V was cut back by 6 bases and J by 2 bases. Looked up from germline, CDR1 is LGHDT and CDR2 is YNNKEL (reference sequence). The chain's CDR3 is CASRHRGNYGYTF. In DNA, the CDR3 is TGTGCCAGCAGACACAGGGGGAACTATGGCTACACCTTC.

The V call is TRBV7-6, the J call TRBJ1-2; the D gene is possibly TRBD1 (5 bases). The CDR3 totals 13 residues. From germline, CDR1 is SGHVS and CDR2 FNYEAQ. Deletions cut 2 bases from V and 6 bases from J, with 10 bases between. The DNA for the CDR3 is TGTGCCAGCAGCTTACCAGGGATGAATGGCTACACCTTC. It is translated as CASSLPGMNGYTF.

This chain's CDR3 is CATRDRAGEETQYF. As DNA, the CDR3 is TGTGCCACCAGAGACAGGGCCGGGGAAGAGACCCAGTACTTC. This rearrangement joins TRBV15 to TRBJ2-5; 7 nucleotides match TRBD1. The V and J ends lost 6 bases and 3 bases, in that order; junction bases with no gene match: 7. CDR1 is LNHNV, CDR2 YYDKDF, per germline (reference sequence). The CDR3 loop spans 14 amino acids.

The V and J genes are TRBV5-1 and TRBJ2-5; TRBD2 matches at 9 bases. The CDR3 covers 15 residues. Germline CDR1 reads SGHRS; CDR2 reads YFSETQ. V shed 0 bases and J 3 bases; nucleotides not matched to a gene: 3. This chain's CDR3 is CASSLVAGAEETQYF. The CDR3 coding sequence is TGCGCCAGCAGCTTGGTAGCGGGGGCCGAAGAGACCCAGTACTTC.

The gene calls are TRBV19 and TRBJ1-2; 10 positions agree with TRBD1. Germline assignment: CDR1 LNHDA and CDR2 SQIVND (reference sequence). CDR3 size: 16 residues. With 4 bases clipped from V and 3 bases from J, the junction kept 8 bases outside the gene matches. CDR3 loop: CASSTQLTGGHYGYTF. CDR3 coding DNA: TGTGCCAGTAGTACCCAGCTGACAGGGGGCCACTATGGCTACACCTTC.

In DNA form, the CDR3 reads TGTGCCAGCAGCCAAGAGAATTGGGCAGGGGATGACATTCAGTACTTC. The encoded protein is CASSQENWAGDDIQYF. The rearrangement uses TRBV3-1 (or the pseudogene TRBV3-2) and TRBJ2-4, with D perhaps matching TRBD1 (6 bases). The length of the CDR3 is 16 residues. The V gene lost 0 bases and the J gene lost 8 bases, with 17 bases spanning the gap. Per germline, CDR1 LGHDT and CDR2 YNNKEL (reference sequence).

This sequence joins TRBV5-1 and TRBJ2-1, with D perhaps matching TRBD1 (6 bases). V lost 2 bases, J lost 7 bases, and 19 bases lay in between. Germline assignment: CDR1 SGHRS and CDR2 YFSETQ. CDR3 length: 16 amino acids. The CDR3 sequence is CASSFYLGANLNEQFF. In DNA, the CDR3 is TGCGCCAGCAGCTTTTATCTGGGGGCCAATCTAAATGAGCAGTTCTTC. The full variable domain, completed using reference TRBV5-1 and TRBJ2-1, is KAGVTQTPRYLIKTRGQQVTLSCSPISGHRSVSWYQQTPGQGLQFLFEYFSETQRNKGNFPGRFSGRQFSNSRSEMNVSTLELGDSALYLCASSFYLGANLNEQFFGPGTRLTVL.